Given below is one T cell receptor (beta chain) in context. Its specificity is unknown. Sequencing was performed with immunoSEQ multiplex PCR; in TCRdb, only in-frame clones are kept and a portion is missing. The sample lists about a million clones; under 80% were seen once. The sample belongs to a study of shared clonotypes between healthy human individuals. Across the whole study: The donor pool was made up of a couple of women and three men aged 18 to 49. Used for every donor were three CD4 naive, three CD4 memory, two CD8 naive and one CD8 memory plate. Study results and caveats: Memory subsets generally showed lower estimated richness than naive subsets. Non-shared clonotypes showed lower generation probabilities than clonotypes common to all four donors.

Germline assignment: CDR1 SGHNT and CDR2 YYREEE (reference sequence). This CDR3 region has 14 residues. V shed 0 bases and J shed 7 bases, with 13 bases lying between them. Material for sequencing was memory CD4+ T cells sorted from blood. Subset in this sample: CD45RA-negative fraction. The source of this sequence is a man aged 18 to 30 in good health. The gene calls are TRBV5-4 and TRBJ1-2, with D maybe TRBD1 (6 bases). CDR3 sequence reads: CASSLVGARGGYTF. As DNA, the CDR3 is TGTGCCAGCAGCTTGGTGGGGGCCCGGGGTGGCTACACCTTC.